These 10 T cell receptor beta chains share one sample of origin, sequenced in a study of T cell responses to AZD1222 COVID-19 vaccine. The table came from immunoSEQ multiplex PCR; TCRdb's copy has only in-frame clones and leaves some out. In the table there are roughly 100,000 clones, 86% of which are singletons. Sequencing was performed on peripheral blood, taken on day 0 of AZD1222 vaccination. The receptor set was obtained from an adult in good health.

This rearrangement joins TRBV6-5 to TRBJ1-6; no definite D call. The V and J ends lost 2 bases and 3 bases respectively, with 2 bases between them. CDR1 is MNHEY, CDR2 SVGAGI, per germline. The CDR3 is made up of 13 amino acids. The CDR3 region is CASSYSYNSPLHF. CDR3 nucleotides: TGTGCCAGCAGTTACAGCTATAATTCACCCCTCCACTTT.

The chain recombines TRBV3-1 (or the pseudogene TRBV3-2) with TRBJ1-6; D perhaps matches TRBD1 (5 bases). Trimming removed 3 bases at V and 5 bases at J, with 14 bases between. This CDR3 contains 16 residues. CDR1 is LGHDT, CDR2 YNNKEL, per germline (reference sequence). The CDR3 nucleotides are TGTGCCAGCAGCCAGGGGGGACGGGGAAATAATTCACCCCTCCACTTT. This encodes CASSQGGRGNNSPLHF.

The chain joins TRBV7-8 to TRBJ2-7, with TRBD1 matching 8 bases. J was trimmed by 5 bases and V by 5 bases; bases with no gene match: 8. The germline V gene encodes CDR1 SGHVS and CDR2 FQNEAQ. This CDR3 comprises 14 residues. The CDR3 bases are TGTGCCAGCAGCGCGCGGACAGGGTTGGACGAGCAGTACTTC. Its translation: CASSARTGLDEQYF. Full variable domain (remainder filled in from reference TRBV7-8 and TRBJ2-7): GAGVSQSPRYKVAKRGQDVALRCDPISGHVSLFWYQQALGQGPEFLTYFQNEAQLDKSGLPSDRFFAERPEGSVSTLKIQRTQQEDSAVYLCASSARTGLDEQYFGPGTRLTVT.

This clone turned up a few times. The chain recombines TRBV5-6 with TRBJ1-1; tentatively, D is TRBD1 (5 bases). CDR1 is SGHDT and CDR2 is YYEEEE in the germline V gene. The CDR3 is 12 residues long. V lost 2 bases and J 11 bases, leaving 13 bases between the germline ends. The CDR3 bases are TGTGCCAGCAGCTTCGGTATCTGGGGGGCTTTCTTT. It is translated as CASSFGIWGAFF.

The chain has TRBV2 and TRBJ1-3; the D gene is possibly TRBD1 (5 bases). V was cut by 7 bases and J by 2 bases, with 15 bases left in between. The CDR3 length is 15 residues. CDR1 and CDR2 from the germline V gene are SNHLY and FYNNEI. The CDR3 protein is CASTKEGMPGNTIYF. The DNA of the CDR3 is TGTGCCAGCACCAAAGAGGGGATGCCTGGAAACACCATATATTTT.

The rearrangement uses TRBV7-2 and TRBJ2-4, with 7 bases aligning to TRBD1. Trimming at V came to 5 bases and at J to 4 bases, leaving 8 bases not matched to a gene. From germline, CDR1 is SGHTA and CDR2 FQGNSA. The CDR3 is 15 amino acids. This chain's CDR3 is CASSETRGLKNIQYF. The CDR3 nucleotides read TGTGCCAGCAGCGAAACGAGGGGGCTAAAAAACATTCAGTACTTC. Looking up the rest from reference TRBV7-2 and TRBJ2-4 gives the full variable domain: GAGVSQSPSNKVTEKGKDVELRCDPISGHTALYWYRQSLGQGLEFLIYFQGNSAPDKSGLPSDRFSAERTGGSVSTLTIQRTQQEDSAVYLCASSETRGLKNIQYFGAGTRLSVL.

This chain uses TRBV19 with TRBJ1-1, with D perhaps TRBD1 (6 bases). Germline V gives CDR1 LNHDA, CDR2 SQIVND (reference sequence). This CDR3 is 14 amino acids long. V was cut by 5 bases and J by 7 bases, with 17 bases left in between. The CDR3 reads CASSFLDSQDEAFF. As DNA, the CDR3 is TGTGCCAGTAGTTTCTTGGACAGTCAGGATGAAGCTTTCTTT.

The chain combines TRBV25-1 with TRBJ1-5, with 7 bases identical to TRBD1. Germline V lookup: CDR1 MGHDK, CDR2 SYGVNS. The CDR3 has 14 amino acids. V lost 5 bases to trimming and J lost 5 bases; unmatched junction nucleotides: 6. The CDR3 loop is CASSKTGNDQPQHF. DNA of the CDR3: TGTGCCAGCAGTAAGACAGGGAATGATCAGCCCCAGCATTTT. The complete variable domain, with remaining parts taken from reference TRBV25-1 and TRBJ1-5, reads EADIYQTPRYLVIGTGKKITLECSQTMGHDKMYWYQQDPGMELHLIHYSYGVNSTEKGDLSSESTVSRIRTEHFPLTLESARPSHTSQYLCASSKTGNDQPQHFGDGTRLSIL.

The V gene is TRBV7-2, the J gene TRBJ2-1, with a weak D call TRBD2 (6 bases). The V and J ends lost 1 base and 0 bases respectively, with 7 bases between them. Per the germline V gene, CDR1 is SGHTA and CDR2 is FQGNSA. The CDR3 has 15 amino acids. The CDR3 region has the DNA TGTGCCAGCAGCTTAGTAGCGGACTCCTACAATGAGCAGTTCTTC. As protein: CASSLVADSYNEQFF.

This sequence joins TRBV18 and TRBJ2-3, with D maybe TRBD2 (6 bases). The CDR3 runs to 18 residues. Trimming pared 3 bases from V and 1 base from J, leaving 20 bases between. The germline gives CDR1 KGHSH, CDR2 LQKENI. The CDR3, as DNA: TGTGCCAGCTCACCTCAAAGGCCTGTGGGGGGTGGCACAGATACGCAGTATTTT. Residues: CASSPQRPVGGGTDTQYF. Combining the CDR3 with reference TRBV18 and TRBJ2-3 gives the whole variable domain NAGVMQNPRHLVRRRGQEARLRCSPMKGHSHVYWYRQLPEEGLKFMVYLQKENIIDESGMPKERFSAEFPKEGPSILRIQQVVRGDSAAYFCASSPQRPVGGGTDTQYFGPGTRLTVL.